Listed here are 8 T cell receptor beta chains from one sample, sequenced in a study of T cell repertoires in cytomegalovirus infection. TCRdb called the reads again in MiXCR, with one record for every CDR3 protein. Of roughly 180,000 distinct CDR3 sequences detected, about 17% appear once; the ten largest clones hold roughly a quarter. The sequenced sample was CD8+ T cells from PBMCs. These receptors came from a human donor in good health (CMV status not recorded). Some clones in this sample may be carry-over from other donors' samples.

The chain carries TRBV6-2 or TRBV6-3 and TRBJ2-1; TRBD2 might be the D (5 bases). The CDR3 runs to 15 residues. CDR1 and CDR2 (germline): MNHEY, SVGEGT. The germline V and J ends were trimmed by 3 bases and 0 bases, with 9 bases remaining between them. The CDR3 DNA is TGTGCCAGCAGTTATGTACGGGACTCCTACAATGAGCAGTTCTTC. It translates to CASSYVRDSYNEQFF.

This clonotype was counted only a few times. The chain recombines TRBV7-9 with TRBJ2-1; 9 nucleotides line up with TRBD1. The CDR3 has 15 residues. The germline gives CDR1 SEHNR, CDR2 FQNEAQ (reference sequence). With 5 bases clipped from V and 0 bases from J, the junction kept 2 bases outside the gene matches. CDR3 bases: TGTGCCAGCAGCCCACAGGGGGCCTCCTACAATGAGCAGTTCTTC. Its protein product is CASSPQGASYNEQFF. The full variable domain, completed using reference TRBV7-9 and TRBJ2-1, is DTGVSQNPRHKITKRGQNVTFRCDPISEHNRLYWYRQTLGQGPEFLTYFQNEAQLEKSRLLSDRFSAERPKGSFSTLEIQRTEQGDSAMYLCASSPQGASYNEQFFGPGTRLTVL.

The chain is built from TRBV9 and TRBJ1-5; no clear D. Trimming removed 3 bases at V and 3 bases at J, with 10 bases between. The CDR3 spans 14 residues. CDR1 is SGDLS and CDR2 is YYNGEE in the germline V gene. CDR3 sequence reads: CASSAGDDNQPQHF. The CDR3 DNA reads as TGTGCCAGCAGCGCTGGGGATGACAATCAGCCCCAGCATTTT.

CDR3 residues: CASSWGGTGVYNEQFF. In nucleotides, the CDR3 is TGTGCCAGCAGCTGGGGGGGGACAGGGGTTTACAATGAGCAGTTCTTC. This chain connects TRBV7-2 to TRBJ2-1, with 10 nucleotides matching TRBD1. Per the germline V gene, CDR1 is SGHTA and CDR2 is FQGNSA. Trimming removed 4 bases from V and 4 bases from J; junction bases left unmatched: 7. The CDR3 consists of 16 residues.

This clonotype has more than one count but fewer than ten. V usage is TRBV7-6 and J usage is TRBJ2-1; 9 positions match TRBD2. J gave up 4 bases and V 1 base, and 2 bases lay outside the gene matches. Germline V CDR1 and CDR2: SGHVS, FNYEAQ. The CDR3 sequence is 15 residues long. DNA of the CDR3: TGTGCCAGCAGCTTAGGACTAGCGGATTACAATGAGCAGTTCTTC. Protein sequence: CASSLGLADYNEQFF. The full variable domain, completed using reference TRBV7-6 and TRBJ2-1, is GAGVSQSPRYKVTKRGQDVALRCDPISGHVSLYWYRQALGQGPEFLTYFNYEAQQDKSGLPNDRFSAERPEGSISTLTIQRTEQRDSAMYRCASSLGLADYNEQFFGPGTRLTVL.

This clonotype was detected ten times or more. The chain carries TRBV7-2 and TRBJ1-1; D remains unclear. CDR1 and CDR2 from the germline V gene are SGHTA and FQGNSA. V gave up 5 bases and J gave up 4 bases, with 14 bases separating them. This CDR3 contains 14 residues. The CDR3 here is CASSPRRVGTEAFF. The CDR3 DNA reads as TGTGCCAGCAGCCCCCGGAGGGTTGGCACTGAAGCTTTCTTT.

The chain has TRBV15 and TRBJ2-5, with 8 bases identical to TRBD1. V shed 5 bases and J 4 bases; nucleotides not matched to a gene: 12. Germline V gene lookup returns CDR1 LNHNV and CDR2 YYDKDF (reference sequence). This CDR3 is built from 16 residues. CDR3 in DNA: TGTGCCACCAGCCTCCTCGAGGCAGGGGGCCTAGAGACCCAGTACTTC. This codes for CATSLLEAGGLETQYF.

This sequence joins TRBV11-1 and TRBJ2-1; D unclear. Deletions cut 6 bases from V and 0 bases from J, with 15 bases between. The germline gives CDR1 SGHAT, CDR2 FQDESV (reference sequence). This CDR3 has 16 amino acids. This chain's CDR3 is CASRHGSSFSYNEQFF. CDR3 nucleotide sequence: TGTGCCAGCAGGCATGGGTCTTCTTTCTCCTACAATGAGCAGTTCTTC.